This T cell receptor (beta chain) was sequenced in a study of shared clonotypes between healthy human individuals. Study findings and constraints: It was the few donors that limited the genetic and exposure-history diversity represented.

On this clone: Its antigen is as yet unknown.

TCRdb keeps only in-frame clones here, not all; method: immunoSEQ multiplex PCR. The sample has 2 million to 2.5 million clones, more than 85% seen once. CDR3 size: 15 residues. The V segment lost 4 bases and the J segment 4 bases; nucleotides outside the gene matches: 7. CDR1 MDHEN and CDR2 SYDVKM come from the germline V gene. The sequence was collected from a man younger than 30 in good health. Some clones in this sample may be carry-over from other donors' samples. V is TRBV28 and J is TRBJ1-1, with TRBD1 matching 9 bases. The sequenced sample consisted of naive CD4+ T cells from PBMCs. Described subset: CD45RA+ positively selected. The CDR3 nucleotides are TGTGCCAGCAGTTCGGGACAGGGTAGGTCCACTGAAGCTTTCTTT. Its translation is CASSSGQGRSTEAFF. The entire variable domain, with the rest obtained from reference TRBV28 and TRBJ1-1, is as follows: DVKVTQSSRYLVKRTGEKVFLECVQDMDHENMFWYRQDPGLGLRLIYFSYDVKMKEKGDIPEGYSVSREKKERFSLILESASTNQTSMYLCASSSGQGRSTEAFFGQGTRLTVV.